Listed here are 11 T cell receptor beta chains from one sample, sequenced in a study of cytomegalovirus exposure and HLA in healthy donors. Vbeta (60) and Jbeta (13) primers were used in the PCR. Sequencing was performed with immunoSEQ multiplex PCR; in TCRdb, only in-frame clones are kept and a portion is missing. The sample has approximately 190,000 clones; around 75% are singletons. The material sequenced was PBMCs. The source is a man aged 35-49 years in good health and CMV-seropositive.

This chain links TRBV9 with TRBJ1-4, with 7 bases lining up with TRBD1. The J segment lost 7 bases and the V segment lost 4 bases, leaving 10 bases of the junction unmatched. CDR1 and CDR2 from the germline V gene are SGDLS and YYNGEE. The CDR3 is made up of 15 amino acids. The CDR3 coding sequence is TGTGCCAGCAGCCCATACAGGGGCGAGGGTGAAAAACTGTTTTTT. It translates to CASSPYRGEGEKLFF.

The chain carries TRBV7-8 and TRBJ2-7, with 7 positions matching TRBD1. Germline trimming cut 7 bases from V and 4 bases from J; bases unmatched to any gene: 13. This CDR3 is built from 15 residues. Germline assignment: CDR1 SGHVS and CDR2 FQNEAQ. CDR3 loop: CASTSPLTGRYEQYF. The CDR3, as DNA: TGTGCCAGCACCTCTCCTTTGACAGGGAGATACGAGCAGTACTTC.

CDR3 sequence: CASSLGWGRGREQYF. As DNA, the CDR3 is TGTGCCAGCAGCTTAGGGTGGGGCAGGGGAAGGGAGCAGTACTTC. This sequence joins TRBV7-2 and TRBJ2-7, with a possible D match to TRBD1 (6 bases). Trimming took off 1 base at V and 7 bases at J, with 17 bases between the two ends. Germline V gene sequence: CDR1 SGHTA, CDR2 FQGNSA. The CDR3 runs to 15 residues.

This clone was observed once. The genes are TRBV9 and TRBJ2-1, with D maybe TRBD2 (5 bases). This CDR3 is built from 14 residues. The V gene lost 4 bases and the J gene lost 4 bases, with 12 bases spanning the gap. The germline V gene encodes CDR1 SGDLS and CDR2 YYNGEE. CDR3 sequence: CASSPRAAYNEQFF. CDR3 nucleotides: TGTGCCAGCAGCCCGAGGGCAGCGTACAATGAGCAGTTCTTC.

The chain combines TRBV6-1 with TRBJ2-3; the match to TRBD2 covers 8 bases. The CDR3 has 17 residues. Germline CDR1 MNHNS, CDR2 SASEGT. V was pared by 3 bases and J by 0 bases, with 8 bases of the junction left unmatched. Here the CDR3 reads CASSELGGGLSTDTQYF. The CDR3 DNA reads as TGTGCCAGCAGTGAGCTCGGGGGGGGCCTTAGCACAGATACGCAGTATTTT.

The chain employs TRBV27 and TRBJ2-3; TRBD1 is a possible D gene (5 bases). The CDR3 covers 14 residues. Germline loops: CDR1 MNHEY, CDR2 SMNVEV (reference sequence). V was trimmed by 4 bases and J by 1 base, leaving 9 bases between them. CDR3 sequence: CASSYRGGTDTQYF. The CDR3 nucleotides read TGTGCCAGCAGTTATAGGGGTGGCACAGATACGCAGTATTTT.

The CDR3 coding sequence is TGCGCCAGCAGCCAGCAGGGTTTCGGGCGCGAAAAACTGTTTTTT. Residues: CASSQQGFGREKLFF. This chain uses TRBV4-3 with TRBJ1-4; maybe TRBD1 (5 bases). The germline V gene encodes CDR1 LGHNA and CDR2 YSLEER. Trimming took off 3 bases at V and 8 bases at J, with 16 bases between the two ends. This CDR3 region has 15 residues.

This clone occurred a few times. The chain uses TRBV6-5 and TRBJ2-7, with a possible D match to TRBD2 (5 bases). V lost 7 bases, J lost 3 bases, and 13 bases lay in between. Germline CDR1 is MNHEY and CDR2 is SVGAGI. The CDR3 extends over 13 amino acids. The CDR3 coding sequence is TGTGCCAGCACCCCGGCCGGGGTCTACGAGCAGTACTTC. This encodes CASTPAGVYEQYF.

This clone has a single count. DNA of the CDR3: TGTGCCAGCAGTTTAGCGGGGAATTACGAGCAGTACTTC. As protein: CASSLAGNYEQYF. This chain connects TRBV27 to TRBJ2-7; TRBD2 might be the D (6 bases). Germline assignment: CDR1 MNHEY and CDR2 SMNVEV (reference sequence). V was cut by 2 bases and J by 4 bases, with 9 bases left in between. There are 13 residues in the CDR3.

This clone has just a few counts. This chain joins TRBV29-1 and TRBJ2-5; perhaps TRBD2 as D (6 bases). Gene TRBJ2-7 matches the end of the DNA better, so the J call may be wrong. Germline CDR1 SQVTM, CDR2 ANQGSEA. The CDR3 contains 14 residues. The DNA of the CDR3 is TGCAGCGTTCTCGGCGGGACGTGGGCCTACGAGCAGTACTTC. It translates to CSVLGGTWAYEQYF.

This rearrangement joins TRBV2 to TRBJ2-3; 8 nucleotides align to TRBD1. The CDR3 sequence is 14 residues long. Looked up from germline, CDR1 is SNHLY and CDR2 is FYNNEI. Trimming removed 5 bases from V and 3 bases from J; junction bases left unmatched: 4. The CDR3 sequence is CASSRQGATDTQYF. The CDR3 bases are TGTGCCAGCAGTCGGCAGGGGGCGACAGATACGCAGTATTTT.